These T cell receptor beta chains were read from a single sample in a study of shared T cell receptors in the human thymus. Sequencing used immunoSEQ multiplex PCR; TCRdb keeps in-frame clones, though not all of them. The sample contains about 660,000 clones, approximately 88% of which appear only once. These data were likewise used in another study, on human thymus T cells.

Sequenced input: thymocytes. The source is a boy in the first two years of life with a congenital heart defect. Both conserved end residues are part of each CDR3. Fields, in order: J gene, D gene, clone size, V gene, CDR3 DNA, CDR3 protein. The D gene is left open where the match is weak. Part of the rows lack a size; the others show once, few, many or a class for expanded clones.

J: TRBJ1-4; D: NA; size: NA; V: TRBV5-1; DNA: TGCGCCAGCAGCTCTACGCCGGGGACTTCCGGAAAACTGTTTTTT; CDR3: CASSSTPGTSGKLFF
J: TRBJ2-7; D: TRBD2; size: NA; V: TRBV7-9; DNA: TGTGCCAGCAGCTTAGCGGTGACTAGCGGTCCTTTTTCCTACGAGCAGTACTTC; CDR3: CASSLAVTSGPFSYEQYF
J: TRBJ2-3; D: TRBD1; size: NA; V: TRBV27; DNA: TGTGCCAGCAGCCACGCGACAGGGTGGAGCACAGATACGCAGTATTTT; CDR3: CASSHATGWSTDTQYF
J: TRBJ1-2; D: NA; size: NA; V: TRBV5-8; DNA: TGTGCCAGCAGCCTGGGGGCCGGCGGCTACACCTTC; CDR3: CASSLGAGGYTF
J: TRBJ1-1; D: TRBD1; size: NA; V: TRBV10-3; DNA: TGTGCCGCGGGACAGGGGGACACTGAAGCTTTCTTT; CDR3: CAAGQGDTEAFF
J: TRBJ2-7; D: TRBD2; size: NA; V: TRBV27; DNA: TGTGCCAGCAGGGTACCGGGACTAGCGGGAAGGTCCCCTTACGAGCAGTACTTC; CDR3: CASRVPGLAGRSPYEQYF
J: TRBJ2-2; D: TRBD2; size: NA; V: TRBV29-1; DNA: TGCAGCGTTGAAACCCACACTAGCGGGAGACCCACCGGGGAGCTGTTTTTT; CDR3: CSVETHTSGRPTGELFF
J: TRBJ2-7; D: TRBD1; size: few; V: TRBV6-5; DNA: TGTGCCAGCAGCACAACCCGGACAGGGGTCTACGAGCAGTACTTC; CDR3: CASSTTRTGVYEQYF
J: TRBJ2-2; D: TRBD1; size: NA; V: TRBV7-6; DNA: TGTGCCAGCAGCCCTCTTTGGACAGGGACCGGGGAGCTGTTTTTT; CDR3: CASSPLWTGTGELFF
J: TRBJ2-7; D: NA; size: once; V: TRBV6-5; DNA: TGTGCCAGCAGCCTCTCGGCCGGGAACGAGCAGTACTTC; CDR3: CASSLSAGNEQYF
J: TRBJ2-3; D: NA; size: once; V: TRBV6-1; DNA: TGTGCCAGCAGTGAAACCATAGGGGCTAGAGATACGCAGTATTTT; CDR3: CASSETIGARDTQYF
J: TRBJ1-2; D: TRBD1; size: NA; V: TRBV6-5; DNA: TGTGCCAGCGGAAACAGGGGGCAAGGCTACACCTTC; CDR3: CASGNRGQGYTF
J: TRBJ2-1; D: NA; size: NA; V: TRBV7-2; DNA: TGTGCCAGCAGCTTAGGTCGGGAGCCCCACAATGAGCAGTTCTTC; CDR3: CASSLGREPHNEQFF
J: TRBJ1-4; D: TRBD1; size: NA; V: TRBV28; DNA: TGTGCCAGCAGTTTTCGGACAGGGAGTGAAAAACTGTTTTTT; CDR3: CASSFRTGSEKLFF
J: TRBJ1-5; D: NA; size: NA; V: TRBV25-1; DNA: TGTGCCAGCAGTGAATTATACGGGGCCAGGGGCTACAATCAGCCCCAGCATTTT; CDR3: CASSELYGARGYNQPQHF
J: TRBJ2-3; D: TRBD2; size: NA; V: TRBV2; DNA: TGTGCCAGCAGCCCCCCCTGGCGGGGGAGCACAGATACGCAGTATTTT; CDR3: CASSPPWRGSTDTQYF
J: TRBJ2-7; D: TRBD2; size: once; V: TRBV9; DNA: TGTGCCAGCAGCGTGGGACTAGCGGCCTCCTACGAGCAGTACTTC; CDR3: CASSVGLAASYEQYF
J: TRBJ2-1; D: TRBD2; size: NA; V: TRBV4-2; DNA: TGTGCCAGCAGCCAAGATCTCCCTAGCGGGAGAAATGAGCAGTTCTTC; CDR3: CASSQDLPSGRNEQFF
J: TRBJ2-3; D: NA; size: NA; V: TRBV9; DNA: TGTGCCAGCAGCGTAGGGGGGGAGACGCAGTATTTT; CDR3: CASSVGGETQYF
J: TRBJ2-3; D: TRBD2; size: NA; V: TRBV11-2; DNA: TGTGCCAGCAGCTTTGTCCTAGCGGGAGGGCAAGATACGCAGTATTTT; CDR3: CASSFVLAGGQDTQYF
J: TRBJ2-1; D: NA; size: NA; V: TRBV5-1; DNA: TGCGCCAGCAGTTTCGGTCGCGGGGATGAGCAGTTCTTC; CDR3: CASSFGRGDEQFF
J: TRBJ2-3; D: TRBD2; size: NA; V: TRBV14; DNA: TGTGCCAGCAGCCAAGTGACTAGCGGGGCCACAGATACGCAGTATTTT; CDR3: CASSQVTSGATDTQYF
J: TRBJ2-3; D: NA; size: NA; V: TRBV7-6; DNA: TGTGCCAGCAGCGTACAGACCACAGATACGCAGTATTTT; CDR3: CASSVQTTDTQYF
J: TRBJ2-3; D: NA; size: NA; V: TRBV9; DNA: TGTGCCAGCAGCGTAGTCCAGGGTGGGCCAGATACGCAGTATTTT; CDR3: CASSVVQGGPDTQYF
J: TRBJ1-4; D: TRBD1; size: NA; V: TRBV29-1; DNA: TGCAGCGTCAGGGGGTTGCCTAATGAAAAACTGTTTTTT; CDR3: CSVRGLPNEKLFF
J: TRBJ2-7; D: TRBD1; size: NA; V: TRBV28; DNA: TGTGCCAGCATACCCCGGGACAGACCCTACGAGCAGTACTTC; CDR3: CASIPRDRPYEQYF
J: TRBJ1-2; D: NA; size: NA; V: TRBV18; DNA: TGTGCCAGCTCACCACTGGAACAGAAAGATTATGGCTACACCTTC; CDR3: CASSPLEQKDYGYTF
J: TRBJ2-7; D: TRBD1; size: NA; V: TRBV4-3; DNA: TGCGCCAGCAGCCGAGAGGACAGGGGTTTCGAGCAGTACTTC; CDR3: CASSREDRGFEQYF
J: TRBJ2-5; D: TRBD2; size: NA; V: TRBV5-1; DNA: TGCGCCAGCAGCTTGGGCGGGAGGGACCGAGAGACCCAGTACTTC; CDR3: CASSLGGRDRETQYF
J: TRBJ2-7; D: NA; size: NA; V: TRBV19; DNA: TGTGCCAGTAGTATAGGCCTATACCAAAGAAGCTCCTACGAGCAGTACTTC; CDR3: CASSIGLYQRSSYEQYF
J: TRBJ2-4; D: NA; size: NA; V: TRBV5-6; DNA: TGTGCCAGCAGCTTCAGGAAAAGGGGCCTAAACATTCAGTACTTC; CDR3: CASSFRKRGLNIQYF
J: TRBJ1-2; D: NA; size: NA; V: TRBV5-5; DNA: TGTGCCAGCAGCTTGCCCACCCGACAGGCAAACTATGGCTACACCTTC; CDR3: CASSLPTRQANYGYTF
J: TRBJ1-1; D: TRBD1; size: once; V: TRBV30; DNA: TGTGCCTGGAGACAGGACAGGGGGCTGAACACTGAAGCTTTCTTT; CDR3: CAWRQDRGLNTEAFF
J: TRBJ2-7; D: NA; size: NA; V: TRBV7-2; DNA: TGTGCCAGCAGCCAACGGCCTATTCGAGGGGAGCAGTACTTC; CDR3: CASSQRPIRGEQYF
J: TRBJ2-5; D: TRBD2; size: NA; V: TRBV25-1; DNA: TGTGCCAGCAGTGGAAAGCGGGAGTCCCTGGAGACCCAGTACTTC; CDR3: CASSGKRESLETQYF
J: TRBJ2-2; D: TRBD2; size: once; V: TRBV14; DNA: TGTGCCAGCAGCGCACGGGGACTAGCGGGAGCTGGGACCGGGGAGCTGTTTTTT; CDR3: CASSARGLAGAGTGELFF
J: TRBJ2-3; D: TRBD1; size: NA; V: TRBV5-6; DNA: TGTGCCAGCAGCTTGGGGCGGGACAGGGACACAGATACGCAGTATTTT; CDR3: CASSLGRDRDTDTQYF
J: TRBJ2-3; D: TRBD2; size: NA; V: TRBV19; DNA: TGTGCCAGTAGTCTTACCCAACTAGCGGGGTACACAGATACGCAGTATTTT; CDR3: CASSLTQLAGYTDTQYF
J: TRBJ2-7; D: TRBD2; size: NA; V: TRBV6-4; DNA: TGTGCCAGCAGCCTAGCGGGAGGAGGCTCCTACGAGCAGTACTTC; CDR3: CASSLAGGGSYEQYF
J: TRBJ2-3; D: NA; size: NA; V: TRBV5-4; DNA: TGTGCCAGCAGCTTGGGCGGGAATTACACAGATACGCAGTATTTT; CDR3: CASSLGGNYTDTQYF
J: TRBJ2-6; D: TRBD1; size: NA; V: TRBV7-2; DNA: TGTGCCAGCAGCTTTGGACAGGGGGGTGGGGCCAACGTCCTGACTTTC; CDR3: CASSFGQGGGANVLTF
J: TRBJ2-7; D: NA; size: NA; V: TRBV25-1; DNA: TGTGCCAGCGGAGGATTACAGAACGAGCAGTACTTC; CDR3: CASGGLQNEQYF